The rows below give T cell receptor beta chains drawn from one sample of a study of cytomegalovirus exposure and HLA in healthy donors. The method was immunoSEQ multiplex PCR; TCRdb's version includes in-frame clones alone and lacks a portion of them. The repertoire holds roughly 100,000 clones, with almost 80% as singletons. Sequencing used PBMCs. Source of these receptors: a man aged 45-60 years in good health and CMV-seropositive. CDR3s include the opening cysteine and the closing phenylalanine or tryptophan. The D gene is left open where the match is weak. For some rows the clone size is stated as once, few or many, or as a class when expanded; others skip it.

>NA|TRBJ1-2|NA|TRBV5-4
CATKRPSPGDGYTF
TGTGCCACCAAACGACCGTCCCCCGGGGATGGCTACACCTTC
>NA|TRBJ2-7|NA|TRBV30
CAWSRVRGSGHYEQYF
TGTGCCTGGAGCCGCGTACGAGGGAGCGGTCACTACGAGCAGTACTTC
>NA|TRBJ2-1|once|TRBV10-3
CASQLGDNEQFF
TGTGCCTCGCAGTTGGGAGACAATGAGCAGTTCTTC
>TRBD1|TRBJ2-2|NA|TRBV5-4
CASSPRQGASNTGELFF
TGTGCCAGCAGCCCGAGACAGGGGGCTTCGAACACCGGGGAGCTGTTTTTT
>TRBD1|TRBJ2-1|NA|TRBV11-3
CASSVRQGSYNEQFF
TGTGCCAGCAGCGTTAGACAGGGGTCCTACAATGAGCAGTTCTTC
>NA|TRBJ2-7|few|TRBV5-6
CASSLYGHSTYEQYF
TGTGCCAGCAGCTTGTACGGACACTCGACCTACGAGCAGTACTTC
>TRBD1|TRBJ2-2|NA|TRBV7-2
CASSLGTGGSNTGELFF
TGTGCCAGCAGCTTAGGGACAGGGGGATCGAACACCGGGGAGCTGTTTTTT
>TRBD1|TRBJ1-2|once|TRBV10-3
CAISSTGASYGYTF
TGTGCCATCAGCTCGACAGGGGCATCCTATGGCTACACCTTC
>NA|TRBJ2-4|NA|TRBV29-1
CSAGARGFNIQYF
TGCAGCGCTGGGGCCAGGGGATTCAACATTCAGTACTTC
>NA|TRBJ2-1|few|TRBV6-5
CASSYSQNSYNEQFF
TGTGCCAGCAGTTACTCCCAGAACTCCTACAATGAGCAGTTCTTC
>TRBD1|TRBJ1-1|NA|TRBV29-1
CSVPQGSAEAFF
TGCAGCGTCCCACAGGGGTCGGCTGAAGCTTTCTTT
>TRBD1|TRBJ2-7|NA|TRBV11-2
CASSLRDRDYEQYF
TGTGCCAGCAGCTTACGAGACAGGGACTACGAGCAGTACTTC
>TRBD1|TRBJ2-3|NA|TRBV5-1
CASSLGQGGTDTQYF
TGCGCCAGCAGCCTGGGACAGGGAGGCACAGATACGCAGTATTTT
>TRBD1|TRBJ1-2|few|TRBV5-8
CASSLGQVGIHGYTF
TGTGCCAGCAGCCTCGGACAGGTTGGCATCCATGGCTACACCTTC
>NA|TRBJ1-1|NA|TRBV6-1
CASSGQSGTEAFF
TGTGCCAGCAGTGGCCAGAGCGGCACTGAAGCTTTCTTT
>NA|TRBJ2-2|NA|TRBV7-3
CASSLTPGSGELFF
TGTGCCAGCAGCTTAACCCCAGGTTCCGGGGAGCTGTTTTTT
>NA|TRBJ1-1|NA|TRBV6-6
CASTPPMQGTEAFF
TGTGCAAGCACGCCACCCATGCAGGGCACTGAAGCTTTCTTT
>NA|TRBJ2-1|NA|TRBV4-3
CASSHLAGNEQFF
TGCGCCAGCAGCCACCTGGCCGGGAATGAGCAGTTCTTC
>NA|TRBJ2-2|few|TRBV2
CASRPSARTGELFF
TGTGCCAGCAGGCCCAGTGCTAGAACCGGGGAGCTGTTTTTT
>NA|TRBJ2-1|NA|TRBV15
CATSRDPVSYNEQFF
TGTGCCACCAGCAGAGATCCCGTTTCCTACAATGAGCAGTTCTTC
>TRBD2|TRBJ2-1|NA|TRBV13
CASSLQGRTSGRSSYNEQFF
TGTGCCAGCAGCCTTCAGGGACGAACTAGCGGGCGTAGCTCCTACAATGAGCAGTTCTTC
>TRBD2|TRBJ2-5|NA|TRBV19
CASSRDPAGGPQETQYF
TGTGCCAGTAGTAGGGACCCAGCGGGAGGGCCCCAAGAGACCCAGTACTTC
>NA|TRBJ2-7|NA|TRBV6-1
CASRVGLTASYEQYF
TGTGCCAGCAGGGTCGGATTGACAGCATCCTACGAGCAGTACTTC
>TRBD2|TRBJ2-1|NA|TRBV5-4
CASSLAGGPLYNEQFF
TGTGCCAGCAGCCTAGCGGGAGGACCTCTCTACAATGAGCAGTTCTTC
>NA|TRBJ2-3|NA|TRBV19
CASSIGESNTDTQYF
TGTGCCAGTAGTATTGGGGAGTCGAACACAGATACGCAGTATTTT
>NA|TRBJ2-4|NA|TRBV28
CASTQAGILAKNIQYF
TGTGCCAGCACACAGGCGGGGATTCTAGCCAAAAACATTCAGTACTTC
>TRBD1|TRBJ1-1|NA|TRBV5-4
CASSPRDRGGNTEAFF
TGTGCCAGCAGCCCCCGAGACAGGGGAGGGAACACTGAAGCTTTCTTT
>TRBD2|TRBJ2-7|few|TRBV28
CASTPWASGRAYEQYF
TGTGCCAGCACCCCGTGGGCTAGCGGGCGAGCCTACGAGCAGTACTTC
>NA|TRBJ1-2|NA|TRBV7-8
CAGSLETAYGYTF
TGTGCCGGCAGCTTAGAGACAGCCTATGGCTACACCTTC
>NA|TRBJ2-1|NA|TRBV21-1
CASSKALKASGREQFF
TGTGCCAGCAGCAAAGCGCTTAAGGCTAGCGGGAGGGAGCAGTTCTTC
>TRBD1|TRBJ2-7|once|TRBV30
CAWSRDRVADEQYF
TGTGCCTGGAGTCGGGACAGGGTCGCCGACGAGCAGTACTTC
>TRBD1|TRBJ1-2|NA|TRBV7-6
CASSLDRGSGGYTF
TGTGCCAGCAGCTTAGACAGGGGTTCAGGTGGCTACACCTTC
>NA|TRBJ1-2|NA|TRBV28
CASSPGRYGYTF
TGTGCCAGTTCCCCAGGGAGGTATGGCTACACCTTC
>TRBD1|TRBJ1-1|NA|TRBV6-5
CASSHGQAMNTEAFF
TGTGCCAGCAGTCATGGACAGGCCATGAACACTGAAGCTTTCTTT
>TRBD1|TRBJ1-5|NA|TRBV6-5
CASSGIQGAGQPQHF
TGTGCCAGCAGTGGAATACAGGGGGCAGGTCAGCCCCAGCATTTT
>NA|TRBJ2-5|NA|TRBV7-7
CASSSGAETQYF
TGTGCCAGCAGCTCAGGCGCGGAGACCCAGTACTTC
>TRBD2|TRBJ2-1|NA|TRBV2
CASSEPASGRGEQFF
TGTGCCAGCAGTGAACCAGCTAGCGGGAGAGGTGAGCAGTTCTTC
>NA|TRBJ1-4|NA|TRBV18
CASSPPNLVVGKLFF
TGTGCCAGCTCGCCCCCTAACCTGGTAGTTGGAAAACTGTTTTTT
>TRBD1|TRBJ2-2|NA|TRBV5-1
CASSLVPPGGPHLNTGELFF
TGCGCCAGCAGCTTGGTTCCCCCAGGGGGCCCTCATTTGAACACCGGGGAGCTGTTTTTT
>TRBD1|TRBJ2-7|NA|TRBV5-4
CASSLPGQLSNHEQYF
TGTGCCAGCAGCCTTCCGGGACAGCTAAGTAACCACGAGCAGTACTTC
>TRBD2|TRBJ2-7|few|TRBV19
CASASGGEQYF
TGTGCCTCGGCGAGCGGGGGCGAGCAGTACTTC
>TRBD2|TRBJ2-5|NA|TRBV28
CASSPGTSGSWQETQYF
TGTGCCAGCAGTCCGGGGACTAGCGGGAGTTGGCAAGAGACCCAGTACTTC
>TRBD2|TRBJ2-1|NA|TRBV5-1
CASSFRTSGSGNEQFF
TGCGCCAGCAGCTTCCGGACTAGCGGGAGTGGGAATGAGCAGTTCTTC
>NA|TRBJ1-2|NA|TRBV18
CASSPLEGSGYTF
TGTGCCAGCTCACCACTTGAGGGCTCTGGCTACACCTTC
>NA|TRBJ1-4|NA|TRBV28
CASRIQGLANEKLFF
TGTGCCAGCAGGATACAGGGTTTAGCTAATGAAAAACTGTTTTTT
>TRBD2|TRBJ2-7|NA|TRBV10-2
CASSESSGTSRYF
TGCGCCAGCAGTGAGTCGAGTGGGACTAGTCGGTACTTC
>NA|TRBJ2-7|NA|TRBV11-2
CASSSSGSYEQYF
TGTGCCAGCAGCAGTAGCGGATCCTACGAGCAGTACTTC
>NA|TRBJ2-5|once|TRBV21-1
CASSKDGRGRQETQYF
TGTGCCAGCAGCAAAGACGGCAGGGGGCGCCAAGAGACCCAGTACTTC
>TRBD2|TRBJ2-1|NA|TRBV6-6
CASKRDLSNEQFF
TGTGCCAGCAAGCGGGACCTAAGCAATGAGCAGTTCTTC
>NA|TRBJ2-3|NA|TRBV30
CAWTTGSTDTQYF
TGTGCCTGGACCACAGGGAGCACAGATACGCAGTATTTT
>TRBD2|TRBJ2-5|NA|TRBV5-8
CASSWGLSGRKETQYF
TGTGCCAGCAGCTGGGGGCTTAGCGGGAGGAAAGAGACCCAGTACTTC
>NA|TRBJ1-2|few|TRBV6-1
CASSVTGRPGYGYTF
TGTGCCAGCAGTGTTACAGGGCGCCCGGGCTATGGCTACACCTTC
>NA|TRBJ1-5|NA|TRBV5-1
CASRATDNQPQHF
TGCGCCAGCAGGGCGACAGACAATCAGCCCCAGCATTTT
>TRBD2|TRBJ2-1|NA|TRBV5-4
CASSLVSLAGFNSYNEQFF
TGTGCCAGCAGCTTGGTTTCGCTAGCGGGGTTTAACTCCTACAATGAGCAGTTCTTC
>NA|TRBJ1-4|NA|TRBV7-9
CASSLVDSNEKLFF
TGTGCCAGCAGCTTAGTGGACAGCAATGAAAAACTGTTTTTT
>NA|TRBJ2-5|few|TRBV5-4
CASSPPSGTQYF
TGTGCCAGCAGCCCCCCCTCGGGGACCCAGTACTTC
>NA|TRBJ2-7|NA|TRBV11-2
CASSLRPDIYEQYF
TGTGCCAGCAGCTTACGTCCAGACATCTACGAGCAGTACTTC
>NA|TRBJ2-6|few|TRBV5-6
CASSLLTGGANVLTF
TGTGCCAGCAGCTTGTTGACTGGTGGGGCCAACGTCCTGACTTTC
>NA|TRBJ1-5|NA|TRBV6-4
CARDSGDSWNQPQHF
TGTGCCAGGGATTCCGGAGACAGCTGGAATCAGCCCCAGCATTTT
>TRBD1|TRBJ1-4|NA|TRBV6-1
CASSGRGPATNEKLFF
TGTGCCAGCAGTGGCAGGGGGCCTGCAACTAATGAAAAACTGTTTTTT